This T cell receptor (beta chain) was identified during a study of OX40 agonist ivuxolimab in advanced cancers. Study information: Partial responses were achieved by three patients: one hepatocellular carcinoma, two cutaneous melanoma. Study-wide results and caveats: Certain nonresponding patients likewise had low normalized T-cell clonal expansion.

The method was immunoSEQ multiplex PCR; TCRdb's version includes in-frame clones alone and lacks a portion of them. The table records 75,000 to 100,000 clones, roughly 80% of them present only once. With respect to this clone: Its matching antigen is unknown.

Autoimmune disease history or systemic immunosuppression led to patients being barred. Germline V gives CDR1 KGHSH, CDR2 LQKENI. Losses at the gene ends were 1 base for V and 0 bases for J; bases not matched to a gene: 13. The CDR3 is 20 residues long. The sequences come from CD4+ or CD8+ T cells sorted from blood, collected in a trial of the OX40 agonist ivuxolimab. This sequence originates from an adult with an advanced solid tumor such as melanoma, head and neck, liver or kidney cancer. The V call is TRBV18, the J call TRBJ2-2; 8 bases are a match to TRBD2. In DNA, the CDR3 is TGTGCCAGCTCACCACTCCCTACGGGGGGACTAGTCTCGAACACCGGGGAGCTGTTTTTT. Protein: CASSPLPTGGLVSNTGELFF.